Listed below are T cell receptor beta chains from one sample, sequenced in a study of shared clonotypes between healthy human individuals. TCRdb keeps only in-frame clones here, not all; method: immunoSEQ multiplex PCR. The repertoire holds 95,000 to 120,000 clones, around 65% seen once, with approximately 25% in the top ten. Specimen: memory CD8+ T cells sorted from blood. These receptors originate from a woman aged 30 to 39 in good health. Each CDR3 is given with its conserved first and last residue. Fields, in order: D gene, V gene, clone size, J gene, CDR3 protein, CDR3 DNA. D genes are given only for firm matches. Where a row states a size, it is once, few, many or the class of an expanded clone; other rows omit it.

d_call: TRBD2; v_call: TRBV7-8; clone_size: .; j_call: TRBJ2-1; cdr3_aa: CASRLVAGSSYNEQFF; cdr3_nt: TGTGCCAGCAGGTTGGTAGCGGGATCCTCCTACAATGAGCAGTTCTTC
d_call: TRBD1; v_call: TRBV27; clone_size: .; j_call: TRBJ2-7; cdr3_aa: CASSLGQGGGEQYF; cdr3_nt: TGTGCCAGCAGTTTGGGACAGGGGGGGGGCGAGCAGTACTTC
d_call: TRBD2; v_call: TRBV27; clone_size: .; j_call: TRBJ2-5; cdr3_aa: CASSQWTRGQETQYF; cdr3_nt: TGTGCCAGCAGTCAGTGGACTAGGGGACAAGAGACCCAGTACTTC
d_call: TRBD1; v_call: TRBV25-1; clone_size: once; j_call: TRBJ1-1; cdr3_aa: CASSAKRQGNTEAFF; cdr3_nt: TGTGCCAGCAGTGCAAAAAGACAGGGGAACACTGAAGCTTTCTTT
d_call: .; v_call: TRBV11-2; clone_size: .; j_call: TRBJ2-7; cdr3_aa: CASSLGNNYEQYF; cdr3_nt: TGTGCCAGCAGTCTAGGGAATAACTACGAGCAGTACTTC
d_call: .; v_call: TRBV5-5; clone_size: many; j_call: TRBJ1-2; cdr3_aa: CASSQPGAGQYGYTF; cdr3_nt: TGTGCCAGCAGCCAGCCAGGAGCAGGGCAATATGGCTACACCTTC
d_call: TRBD1; v_call: TRBV27; clone_size: .; j_call: TRBJ1-2; cdr3_aa: CASSPSPFRGRKGYTF; cdr3_nt: TGTGCCAGCAGTCCATCTCCGTTCAGGGGGCGTAAAGGCTACACCTTC
d_call: TRBD2; v_call: TRBV4-2; clone_size: .; j_call: TRBJ2-7; cdr3_aa: CASSQTSGRPYEQYF; cdr3_nt: TGTGCCAGCAGCCAGACTAGCGGGAGGCCCTACGAGCAGTACTTC
d_call: .; v_call: TRBV30; clone_size: .; j_call: TRBJ1-1; cdr3_aa: CAWRQLMNTEAFF; cdr3_nt: TGTGCCTGGCGACAGCTGATGAACACTGAAGCTTTCTTT
d_call: .; v_call: TRBV7-9; clone_size: .; j_call: TRBJ1-3; cdr3_aa: CASSPQGGGTGNTIYF; cdr3_nt: TGTGCCAGCAGCCCCCAGGGTGGTGGAACTGGAAACACCATATATTTT